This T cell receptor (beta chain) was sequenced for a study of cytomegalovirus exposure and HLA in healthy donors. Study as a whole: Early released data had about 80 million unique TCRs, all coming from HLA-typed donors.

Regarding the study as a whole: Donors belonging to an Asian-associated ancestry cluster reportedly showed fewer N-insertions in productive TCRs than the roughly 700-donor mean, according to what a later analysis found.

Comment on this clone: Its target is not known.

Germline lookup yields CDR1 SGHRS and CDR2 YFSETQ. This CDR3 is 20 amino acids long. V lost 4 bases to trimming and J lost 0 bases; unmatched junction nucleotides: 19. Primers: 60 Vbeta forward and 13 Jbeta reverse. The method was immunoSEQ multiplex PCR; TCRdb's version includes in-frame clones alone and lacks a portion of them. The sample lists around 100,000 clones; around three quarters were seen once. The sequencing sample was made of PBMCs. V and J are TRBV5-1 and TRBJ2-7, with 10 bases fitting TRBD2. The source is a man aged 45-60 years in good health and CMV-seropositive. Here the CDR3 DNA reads TGCGCCAGCAGCCTACAAGTGGGAGCGGGGGGGTTTGGGGGCTCCTACGAGCAGTACTTC. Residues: CASSLQVGAGGFGGSYEQYF.